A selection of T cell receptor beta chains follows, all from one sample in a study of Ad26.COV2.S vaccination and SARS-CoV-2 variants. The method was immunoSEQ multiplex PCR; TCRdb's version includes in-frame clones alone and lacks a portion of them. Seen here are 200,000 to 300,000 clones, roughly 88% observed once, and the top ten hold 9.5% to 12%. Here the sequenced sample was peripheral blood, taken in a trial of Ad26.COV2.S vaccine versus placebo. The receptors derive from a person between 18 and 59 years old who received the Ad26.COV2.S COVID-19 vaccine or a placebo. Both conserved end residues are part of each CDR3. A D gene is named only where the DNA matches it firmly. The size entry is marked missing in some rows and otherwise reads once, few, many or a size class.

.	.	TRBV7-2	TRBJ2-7	CASSLVTRVPGYEQYF	TGTGCCAGCAGCTTAGTTACCAGGGTCCCGGGTTACGAGCAGTACTTC
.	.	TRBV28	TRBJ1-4	CASSTLVDRGEKLFF	TGTGCCAGCAGCACTCTAGTGGATCGGGGTGAAAAACTGTTTTTT
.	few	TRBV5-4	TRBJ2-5	CASSLQGLGETQYF	TGTGCCAGCAGCCTACAGGGCTTGGGGGAGACCCAGTACTTC
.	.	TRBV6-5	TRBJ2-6	CASSLSGNSGANVLTF	TGTGCCAGCAGTTTATCAGGGAACTCTGGGGCCAACGTCCTGACTTTC
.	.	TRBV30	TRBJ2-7	CAWSVSVTSGTYEQYF	TGTGCCTGGAGTGTATCGGTTACTTCAGGGACTTACGAGCAGTACTTC
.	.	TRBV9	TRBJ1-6	CASSVLADQASPLHF	TGTGCCAGCAGCGTACTCGCAGACCAAGCATCACCCCTCCACTTT
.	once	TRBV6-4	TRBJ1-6	CASSDWQVNSPLHF	TGTGCCAGCAGTGACTGGCAGGTTAATTCACCCCTCCACTTT
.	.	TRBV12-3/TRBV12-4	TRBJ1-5	CASRQAQGPQHF	TGTGCCAGCAGACAGGCACAAGGGCCCCAGCATTTT
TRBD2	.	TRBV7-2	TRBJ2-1	CASSLERGNEQFF	TGTGCCAGCAGCTTAGAGCGGGGCAATGAGCAGTTCTTC
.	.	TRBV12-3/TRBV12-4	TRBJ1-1	CASSLGPEAFF	TGTGCCAGCAGTTTGGGACCTGAAGCTTTCTTT
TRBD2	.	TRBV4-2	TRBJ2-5	CASSQDDSGGYQETQYF	TGTGCCAGCAGCCAAGATGATAGCGGGGGGTACCAAGAGACCCAGTACTTC
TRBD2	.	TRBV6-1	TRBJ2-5	CASSEEPGGQETQYF	TGTGCCAGCAGTGAGGAGCCGGGGGGGCAGGAGACCCAGTACTTC
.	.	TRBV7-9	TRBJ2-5	CASSRPNQETQYF	TGTGCCAGCAGCCGACCGAACCAAGAGACCCAGTACTTC
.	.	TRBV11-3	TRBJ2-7	CASSLDPWAEQYF	TGTGCCAGCAGCTTAGACCCTTGGGCCGAGCAGTACTTC
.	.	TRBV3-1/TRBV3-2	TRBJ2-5	CASSPDFSRETQYF	TGTGCCAGCAGCCCCGACTTCTCGAGAGAGACCCAGTACTTC
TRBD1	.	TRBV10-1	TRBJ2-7	CASSESHRGQQYF	TGCGCCAGCAGTGAGTCCCACAGGGGCCAGCAGTACTTC
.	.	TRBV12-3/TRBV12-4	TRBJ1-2	CASSFTNYGYTF	TGTGCCAGCAGTTTTACCAACTATGGCTACACCTTC
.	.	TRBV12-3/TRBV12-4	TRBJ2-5	CASSRTGPQYF	TGTGCCAGCAGTAGAACAGGGCCCCAGTACTTC
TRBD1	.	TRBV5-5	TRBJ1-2	CASSFGDRAVYGYTF	TGTGCCAGCAGCTTCGGAGACAGGGCGGTCTATGGCTACACCTTC
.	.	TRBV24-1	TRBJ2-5	CATSAQTPPETQYF	TGTGCCACCAGCGCTCAGACACCCCCGGAGACCCAGTACTTC
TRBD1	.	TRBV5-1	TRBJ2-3	CASSWTGTGGPDTQYF	TGCGCCAGCAGCTGGACCGGGACAGGGGGTCCAGATACGCAGTATTTT
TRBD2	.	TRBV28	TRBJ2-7	CASSLPSGGTYEQYF	TGTGCCAGCAGTTTACCGAGCGGGGGGACCTACGAGCAGTACTTC